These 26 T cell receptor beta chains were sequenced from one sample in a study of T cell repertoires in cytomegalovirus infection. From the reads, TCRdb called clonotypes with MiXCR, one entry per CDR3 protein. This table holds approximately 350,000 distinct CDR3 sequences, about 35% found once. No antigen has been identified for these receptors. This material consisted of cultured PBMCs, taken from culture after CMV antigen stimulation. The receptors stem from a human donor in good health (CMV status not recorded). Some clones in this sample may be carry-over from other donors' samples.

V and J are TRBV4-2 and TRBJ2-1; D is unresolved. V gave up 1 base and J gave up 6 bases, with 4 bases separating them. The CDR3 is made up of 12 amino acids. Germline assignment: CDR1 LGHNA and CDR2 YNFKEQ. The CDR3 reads CASSQVGNEQFF. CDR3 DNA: TGTGCCAGCAGCCAAGTGGGCAATGAGCAGTTCTTC.

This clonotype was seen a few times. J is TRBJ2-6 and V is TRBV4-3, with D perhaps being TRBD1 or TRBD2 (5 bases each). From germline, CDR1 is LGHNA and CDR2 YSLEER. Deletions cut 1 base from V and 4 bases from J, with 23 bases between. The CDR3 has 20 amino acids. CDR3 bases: TGCGCCAGCAGCCAAGGAAGTCCGGGACCCGCCCGGGGAGGGGCCAACGTCCTGACTTTC. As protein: CASSQGSPGPARGGANVLTF.

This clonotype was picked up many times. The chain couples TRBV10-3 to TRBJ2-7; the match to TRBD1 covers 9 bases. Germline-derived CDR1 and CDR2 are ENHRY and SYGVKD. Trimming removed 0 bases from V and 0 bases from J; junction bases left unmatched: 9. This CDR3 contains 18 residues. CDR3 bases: TGTGCCATCAGTGAGTCGGGACAGGGAGGACTGAGCTCCTACGAGCAGTACGTC. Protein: CAISESGQGGLSSYEQYV.

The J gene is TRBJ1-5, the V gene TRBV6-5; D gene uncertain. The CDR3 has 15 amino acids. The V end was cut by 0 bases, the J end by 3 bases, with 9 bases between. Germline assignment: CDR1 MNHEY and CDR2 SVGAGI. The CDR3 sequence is CASSYSRADNQPQHF. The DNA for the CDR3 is TGTGCCAGCAGTTACTCGAGGGCAGACAATCAGCCCCAGCATTTT.

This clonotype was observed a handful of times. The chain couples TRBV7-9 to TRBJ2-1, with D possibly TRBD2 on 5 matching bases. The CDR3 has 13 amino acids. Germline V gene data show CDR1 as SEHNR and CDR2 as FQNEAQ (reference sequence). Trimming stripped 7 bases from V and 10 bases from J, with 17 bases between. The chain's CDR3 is CASTAPFGNEQFF. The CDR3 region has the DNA TGTGCCAGCACCGCCCCATTCGGGAACGAGCAGTTCTTC.

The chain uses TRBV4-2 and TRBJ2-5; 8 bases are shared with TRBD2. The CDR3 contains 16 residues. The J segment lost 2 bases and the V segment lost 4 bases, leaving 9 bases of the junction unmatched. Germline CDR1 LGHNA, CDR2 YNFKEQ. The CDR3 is CASSPQSGSPQETQYF. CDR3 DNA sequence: TGTGCCAGCAGCCCACAGAGCGGGAGCCCTCAAGAGACCCAGTACTTC.

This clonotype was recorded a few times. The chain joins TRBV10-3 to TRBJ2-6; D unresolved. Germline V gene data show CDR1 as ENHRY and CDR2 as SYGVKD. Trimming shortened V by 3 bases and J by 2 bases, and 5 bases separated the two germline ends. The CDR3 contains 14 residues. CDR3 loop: CAISDETGANVLTF. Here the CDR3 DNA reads TGTGCCATCAGTGACGAGACTGGGGCCAACGTCCTGACTTTC.

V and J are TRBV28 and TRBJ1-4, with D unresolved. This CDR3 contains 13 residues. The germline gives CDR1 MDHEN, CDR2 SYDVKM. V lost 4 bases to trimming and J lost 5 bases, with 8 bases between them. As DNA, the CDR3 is TGTGCCAGCAGTTACGCCAGGAATGAAAAACTGTTTTTT. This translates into CASSYARNEKLFF.

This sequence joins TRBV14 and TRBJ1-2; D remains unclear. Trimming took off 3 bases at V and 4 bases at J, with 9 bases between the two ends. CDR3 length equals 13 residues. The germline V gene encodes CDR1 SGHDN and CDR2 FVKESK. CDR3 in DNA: TGTGCCAGCAGCCATACAGAAATCTATGGCTACACCTTC. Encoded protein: CASSHTEIYGYTF.

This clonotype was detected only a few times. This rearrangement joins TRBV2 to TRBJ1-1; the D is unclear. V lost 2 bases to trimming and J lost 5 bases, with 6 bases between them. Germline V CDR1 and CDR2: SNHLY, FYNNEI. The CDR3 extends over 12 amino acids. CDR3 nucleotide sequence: TGTGCCAGCAGTGAATTCCCGACTGAAGCTTTCTTT. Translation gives CASSEFPTEAFF.

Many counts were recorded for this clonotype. For the CDR3, the DNA is TGCAGCGTTGACATCGCGCGGGGCAGGGGGCGATCGTGGACAGATACGCAGTATTTT. Its protein product is CSVDIARGRGRSWTDTQYF. This sequence joins TRBV29-1 and TRBJ2-3; TRBD1 aligns across 8 bases. This CDR3 is built from 19 residues. CDR1 and CDR2 from the germline V gene are SQVTM and ANQGSEA. The trim removed 3 bases at V and 3 bases at J, leaving 20 bases unmatched.

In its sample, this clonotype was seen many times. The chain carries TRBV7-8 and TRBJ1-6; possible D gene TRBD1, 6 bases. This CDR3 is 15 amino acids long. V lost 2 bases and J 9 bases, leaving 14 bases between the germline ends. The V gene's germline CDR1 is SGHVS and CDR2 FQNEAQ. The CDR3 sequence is CASSLYRENGSPLHF. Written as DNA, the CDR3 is TGTGCCAGCAGCTTATACAGGGAGAATGGTTCACCCCTCCACTTT.

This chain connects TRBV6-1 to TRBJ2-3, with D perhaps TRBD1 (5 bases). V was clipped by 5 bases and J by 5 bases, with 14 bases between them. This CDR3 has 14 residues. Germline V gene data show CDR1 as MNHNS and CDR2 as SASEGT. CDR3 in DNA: TGTGCCAGCAGTTACAGCTCCCAGGGAGATACGCAGTATTTT. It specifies CASSYSSQGDTQYF.

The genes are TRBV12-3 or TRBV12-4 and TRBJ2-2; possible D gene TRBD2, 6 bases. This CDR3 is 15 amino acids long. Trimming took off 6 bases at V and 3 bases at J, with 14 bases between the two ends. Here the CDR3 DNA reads TGTGCCAGCAGCGGGACTTGGGATTACACCGGGGAGCTGTTTTTT. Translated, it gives CASSGTWDYTGELFF.

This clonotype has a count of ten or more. The CDR3 nucleotides read TGTGCCAGCAGCTTAGCGCTGGAGCTTGCCTACAATGAGCAGTTCTTC. As protein: CASSLALELAYNEQFF. V and J are TRBV7-6 and TRBJ2-1; unclear D gene. This CDR3 contains 16 residues. V was trimmed by 0 bases and J by 2 bases, leaving 11 bases between them. The V gene's germline CDR1 is SGHVS and CDR2 FNYEAQ. Variable domain in full (rest from reference TRBV7-6 and TRBJ2-1): GAGVSQSPRYKVTKRGQDVALRCDPISGHVSLYWYRQALGQGPEFLTYFNYEAQQDKSGLPNDRFSAERPEGSISTLTIQRTEQRDSAMYRCASSLALELAYNEQFFGPGTRLTVL.

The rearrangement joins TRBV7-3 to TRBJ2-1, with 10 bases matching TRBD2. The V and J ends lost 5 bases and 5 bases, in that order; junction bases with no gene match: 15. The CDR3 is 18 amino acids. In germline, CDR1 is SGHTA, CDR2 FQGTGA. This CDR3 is CASSPRRLAGLWDNEQFF. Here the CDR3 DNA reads TGTGCCAGCAGCCCTCGGAGACTAGCGGGCCTCTGGGACAATGAGCAGTTCTTC.

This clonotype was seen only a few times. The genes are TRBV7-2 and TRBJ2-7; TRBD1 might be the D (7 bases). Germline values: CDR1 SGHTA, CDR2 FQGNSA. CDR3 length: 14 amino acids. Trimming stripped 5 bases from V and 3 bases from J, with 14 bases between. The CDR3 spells CASSARQGGYEQYV. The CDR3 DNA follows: TGTGCCAGCAGCGCCCGACAGGGAGGCTACGAGCAGTACGTC.

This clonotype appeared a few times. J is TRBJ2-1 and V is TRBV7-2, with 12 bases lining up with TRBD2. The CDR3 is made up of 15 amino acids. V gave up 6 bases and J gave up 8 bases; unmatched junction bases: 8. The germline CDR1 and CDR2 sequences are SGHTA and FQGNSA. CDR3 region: CASRQTSGSGDEQFF. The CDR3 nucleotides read TGTGCCAGCAGGCAGACTAGCGGGAGTGGGGATGAGCAGTTCTTC.

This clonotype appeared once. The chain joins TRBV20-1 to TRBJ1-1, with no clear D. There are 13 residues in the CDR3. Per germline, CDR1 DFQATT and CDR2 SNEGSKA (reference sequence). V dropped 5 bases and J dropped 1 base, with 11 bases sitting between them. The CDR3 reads CSASAGGNTEAFF. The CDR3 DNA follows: TGCAGTGCTTCGGCAGGTGGGAACACTGAAGCTTTCTTT.

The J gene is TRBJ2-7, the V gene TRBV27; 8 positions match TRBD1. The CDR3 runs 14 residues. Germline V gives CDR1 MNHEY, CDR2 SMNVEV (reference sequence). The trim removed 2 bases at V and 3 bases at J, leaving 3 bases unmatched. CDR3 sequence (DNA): TGTGCCAGCAGTTTAGGGGACAGGCTCTACGAGCAGTACGTC. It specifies CASSLGDRLYEQYV.

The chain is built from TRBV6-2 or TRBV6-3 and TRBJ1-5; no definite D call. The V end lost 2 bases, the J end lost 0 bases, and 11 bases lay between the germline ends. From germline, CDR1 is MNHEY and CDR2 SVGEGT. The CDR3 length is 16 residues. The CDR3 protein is CASSYRSAGSNQPQHF. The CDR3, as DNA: TGTGCCAGCAGTTACAGGTCGGCAGGTAGCAATCAGCCCCAGCATTTT.

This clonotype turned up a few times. The CDR3 sequence is CASSSLAGASYNEQFF. The DNA for the CDR3 is TGTGCCAGCAGTTCCCTGGCGGGAGCCTCCTACAATGAGCAGTTCTTC. This chain joins TRBV27 and TRBJ2-1, with TRBD2 matching 7 bases. V gave up 4 bases and J gave up 0 bases; unmatched junction bases: 6. The CDR3 length is 16 residues. Germline V gene data show CDR1 as MNHEY and CDR2 as SMNVEV (reference sequence).

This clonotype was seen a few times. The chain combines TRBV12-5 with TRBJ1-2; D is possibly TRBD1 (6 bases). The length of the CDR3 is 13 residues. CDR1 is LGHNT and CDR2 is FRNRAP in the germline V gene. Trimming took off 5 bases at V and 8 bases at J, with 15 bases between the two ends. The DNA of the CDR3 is TGTGCTAGTGGTACACAGGGAAGTAAGGGCTACACCTTC. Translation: CASGTQGSKGYTF.

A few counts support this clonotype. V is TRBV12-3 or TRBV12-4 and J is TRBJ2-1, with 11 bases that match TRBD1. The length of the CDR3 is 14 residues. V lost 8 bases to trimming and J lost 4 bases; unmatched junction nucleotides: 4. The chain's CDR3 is CASSGTGGYNEQFF. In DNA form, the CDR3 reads TGTGCCAGCTCCGGGACAGGGGGTTACAATGAGCAGTTCTTC.

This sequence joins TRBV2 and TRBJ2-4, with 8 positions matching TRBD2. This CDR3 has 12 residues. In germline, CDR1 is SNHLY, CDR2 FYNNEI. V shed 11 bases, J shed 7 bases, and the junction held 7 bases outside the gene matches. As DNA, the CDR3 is TGTGCCTGCGGGCCGGGAGGGAACATTCAGTACTTC. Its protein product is CACGPGGNIQYF. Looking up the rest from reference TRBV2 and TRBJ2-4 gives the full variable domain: EPEVTQTPSHQVTQMGQEVILRCVPISNHLYFYWYRQILGQKVEFLVSFYNNEISEKSEIFDDQFSVERPDGSNFTLKIRSTKLEDSAMYFCACGPGGNIQYFGAGTRLSVL.

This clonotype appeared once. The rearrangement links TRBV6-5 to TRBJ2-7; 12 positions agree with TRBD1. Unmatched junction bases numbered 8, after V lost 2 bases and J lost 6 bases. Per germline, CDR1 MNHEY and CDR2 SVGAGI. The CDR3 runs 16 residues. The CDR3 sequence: CASSYPAGQGAVEQYF. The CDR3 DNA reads TGTGCCAGCAGTTACCCGGCGGGACAGGGGGCGGTCGAGCAGTACTTC.